This is a list of T cell receptor beta chains from one sample in a study of T cells in Graves' hyperthyroidism and ophthalmopathy. TCRdb used MiXCR to reprocess the multiplex PCR reads, holding one entry per CDR3 protein. The data show just over 550,000 distinct CDR3 sequences, 35% to 55% seen once. The sample was peripheral blood or thyroid tissue (not recorded which). The receptors come from a woman aged 18 to 35 with Graves' hyperthyroidism. CDR3s include the opening cysteine and the closing phenylalanine or tryptophan. The order of the fields is V gene, J gene, D gene, clone size, CDR3 protein, CDR3 DNA. D genes are given only for firm matches. Size values are once, few and many counts, or a class for expanded clones, and some rows have none.

V gene: TRBV5-4; J gene: TRBJ1-2; D gene: TRBD1; clone size: NA; CDR3 protein: CASSIDRGPYGYTF; CDR3 DNA: TGTGCCAGCAGCATTGACAGGGGACCGTATGGCTACACCTTC
V gene: TRBV24-1; J gene: TRBJ2-5; D gene: NA; clone size: few; CDR3 protein: CATALRGREETQYF; CDR3 DNA: TGTGCCACCGCCCTGCGGGGGCGCGAGGAGACCCAGTACTTC
V gene: TRBV19; J gene: TRBJ1-2; D gene: NA; clone size: few; CDR3 protein: CASSIPRVNYGYTF; CDR3 DNA: TGTGCCAGTAGTATTCCCCGGGTAAACTATGGCTACACCTTC
V gene: TRBV11-3; J gene: TRBJ2-5; D gene: TRBD1; clone size: few; CDR3 protein: CASSLWTGGQETQYF; CDR3 DNA: TGTGCCAGCAGCTTATGGACAGGGGGGCAAGAGACCCAGTACTTC
V gene: TRBV7-3; J gene: TRBJ1-2; D gene: TRBD1; clone size: many; CDR3 protein: CASSQPDRSANYGYTF; CDR3 DNA: TGCGCCAGCAGCCAACCGGACAGGTCCGCTAACTATGGCTACACCTTC
V gene: TRBV29-1; J gene: TRBJ2-2; D gene: TRBD2; clone size: many; CDR3 protein: CSGAGDTGELFF; CDR3 DNA: TGCAGCGGAGCGGGAGACACCGGGGAGCTGTTTTTT
V gene: TRBV12-5; J gene: TRBJ1-2; D gene: NA; clone size: NA; CDR3 protein: CASGFTFYGYTF; CDR3 DNA: TGTGCTAGTGGTTTCACCTTTTATGGCTACACCTTC
V gene: TRBV7-9; J gene: TRBJ1-2; D gene: TRBD1; clone size: few; CDR3 protein: CASSLEGEGGVYYGYTF; CDR3 DNA: TGTGCCAGCAGCTTAGAGGGCGAAGGGGGCGTCTACTATGGCTACACCTTC
V gene: TRBV10-3; J gene: TRBJ1-5; D gene: NA; clone size: NA; CDR3 protein: CASSYFWGQPQHF; CDR3 DNA: TGTGCCAGCAGTTACTTCTGGGGTCAGCCCCAGCATTTT
V gene: TRBV15; J gene: TRBJ2-7; D gene: TRBD2; clone size: NA; CDR3 protein: CATSSRRTSGIYEQYF; CDR3 DNA: TGTGCCACCAGCAGTAGGAGGACTAGCGGGATCTACGAGCAGTACTTC
V gene: TRBV20-1; J gene: TRBJ2-5; D gene: NA; clone size: NA; CDR3 protein: CSATAPGPQYF; CDR3 DNA: TGCAGTGCGACTGCCCCGGGGCCCCAGTACTTC
V gene: TRBV19; J gene: TRBJ1-5; D gene: NA; clone size: NA; CDR3 protein: CASDLPRPQHF; CDR3 DNA: TGTGCCAGTGATTTGCCTCGGCCCCAGCATTTT
V gene: TRBV7-2; J gene: TRBJ1-2; D gene: NA; clone size: NA; CDR3 protein: CASSYPVRTYGYTF; CDR3 DNA: TGTGCCAGCAGTTACCCGGTCCGCACCTATGGCTACACCTTC
V gene: TRBV2; J gene: TRBJ2-7; D gene: TRBD2; clone size: few; CDR3 protein: CASSGLAAGSYEQYF; CDR3 DNA: TGTGCCAGCAGTGGGCTAGCGGCGGGGTCCTACGAGCAGTACTTC
V gene: TRBV7-2; J gene: TRBJ2-5; D gene: NA; clone size: NA; CDR3 protein: CASSLAQGSQTQYF; CDR3 DNA: TGTGCCAGCAGCTTAGCTCAGGGATCGCAGACCCAGTACTTC
V gene: TRBV20-1; J gene: TRBJ2-5; D gene: NA; clone size: NA; CDR3 protein: CSARDPYQQETQYF; CDR3 DNA: TGCAGTGCTAGAGATCCCTACCAACAAGAGACCCAGTACTTC